This T cell receptor (beta chain) was profiled in a study of blood T cell repertoires in COVID-19. The assay was immunoSEQ multiplex PCR, and TCRdb's table has in-frame clones only and misses some. The sample yields 47,000 or so clones, roughly 82% seen once. Germline V lookup: CDR1 LNHDA, CDR2 SQIVND (reference sequence). After removal of 6 bases from V and 4 bases from J, the junction contained 4 bases not matched to a gene. The CDR3 is 13 amino acids. Input material: peripheral blood. The gene calls are TRBV19 and TRBJ1-2; 8 nucleotides align to TRBD1. The origin of this receptor is an older woman with acute or convalescent COVID-19. The CDR3 DNA reads as TGTGCCAGTAGCCGGACAGGGTCCTATGGCTACACCTTC. Translation: CASSRTGSYGYTF.